This entry concerns a single T cell receptor beta chain. Its matching antigen is unknown. The iRepertoire nested amplicon-rescue multiplex PCR amplified TCR alpha and beta CDR3s from RNA. TCRdb used MiXCR to reprocess the multiplex PCR reads, holding one entry per CDR3 protein. The repertoire consists of about 180,000 distinct CDR3 sequences, with more than 35% occurring once and the leading ten covering roughly 5.5%. The source of the sample is a study of glioma-infiltrating T cells. Study conclusions and caveats: Tissue and blood shared very few CDR3 sequences.

V gave up 3 bases and J gave up 5 bases; unmatched junction bases: 3. The CDR3 consists of 12 residues. Germline V gene sequence: CDR1 SQVTM, CDR2 ANQGSEA. The sequence derives from a human donor with low-grade glioma or glioblastoma, undergoing nonglioma brain surgery, or in good health (not recorded which). This chain uses TRBV29-1 with TRBJ2-7; the match to TRBD1 covers 8 bases. Sequenced input: glioma tissue, nonneoplastic brain tissue, or PBMCs (not recorded which). The CDR3 DNA follows: TGCAGCGTTGATTTGACAGGGGACGAGCAGTACTTC. Translating gives CSVDLTGDEQYF.